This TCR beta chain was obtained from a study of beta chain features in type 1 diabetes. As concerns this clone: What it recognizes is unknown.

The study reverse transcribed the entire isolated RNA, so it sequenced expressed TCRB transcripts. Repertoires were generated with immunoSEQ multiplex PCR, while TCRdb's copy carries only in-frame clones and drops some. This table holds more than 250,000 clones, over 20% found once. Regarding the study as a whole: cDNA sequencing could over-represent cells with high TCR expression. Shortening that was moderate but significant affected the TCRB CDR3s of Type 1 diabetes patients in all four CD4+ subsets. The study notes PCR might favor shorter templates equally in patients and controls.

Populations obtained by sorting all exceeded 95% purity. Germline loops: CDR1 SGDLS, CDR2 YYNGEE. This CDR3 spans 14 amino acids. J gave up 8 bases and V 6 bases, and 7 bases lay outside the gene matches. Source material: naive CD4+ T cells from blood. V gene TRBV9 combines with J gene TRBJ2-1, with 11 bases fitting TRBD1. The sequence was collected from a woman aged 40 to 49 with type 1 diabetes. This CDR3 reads CASTRDRGFDEQFF. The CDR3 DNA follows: TGTGCCAGCACTAGGGACAGGGGGTTCGATGAGCAGTTCTTC. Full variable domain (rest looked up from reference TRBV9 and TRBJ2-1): DSGVTQTPKHLITATGQRVTLRCSPRSGDLSVYWYQQSLDQGLQFLIQYYNGEERAKGNILERFSAQQFPDLHSELNLSSLELGDSALYFCASTRDRGFDEQFFGPGTRLTVL.